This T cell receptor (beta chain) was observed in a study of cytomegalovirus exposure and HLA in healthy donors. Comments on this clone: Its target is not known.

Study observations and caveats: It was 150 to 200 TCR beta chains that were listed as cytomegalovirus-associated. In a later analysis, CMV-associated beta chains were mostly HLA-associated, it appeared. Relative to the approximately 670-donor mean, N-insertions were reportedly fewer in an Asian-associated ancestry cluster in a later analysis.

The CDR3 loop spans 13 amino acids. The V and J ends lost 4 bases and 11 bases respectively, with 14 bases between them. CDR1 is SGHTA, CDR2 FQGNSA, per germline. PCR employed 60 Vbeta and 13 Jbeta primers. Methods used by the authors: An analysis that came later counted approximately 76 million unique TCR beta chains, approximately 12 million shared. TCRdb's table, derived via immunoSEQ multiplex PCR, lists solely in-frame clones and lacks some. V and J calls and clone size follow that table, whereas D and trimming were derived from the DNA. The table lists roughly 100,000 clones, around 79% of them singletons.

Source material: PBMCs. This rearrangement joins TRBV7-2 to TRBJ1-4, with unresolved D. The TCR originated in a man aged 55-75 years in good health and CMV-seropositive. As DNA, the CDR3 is TGTGCCAGCAGCTCTGACGGGGTCCGGAAACTGTTTTTT. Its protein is CASSSDGVRKLFF.